A single sample gave rise to the 5 T cell receptor beta chains below, sequenced in a study of PD-L1 blockade in urothelial cancer (TCRdb year 2017). The library was prepared using the immunoSEQ multiplex PCR assay. TCRdb carries this immuneACCESS record with in-frame sequences only. Its versions omit some clonotypes, under half of them owing to an unresolved V gene in the studies checked, with the rest unexplained. This sample gives just over 20,000 clones in total; around 90% of them show up just once. 16% of the sample goes to the ten largest clones. The sequencing here drew on PBMCs, taken around atezolizumab (anti-PD-L1) treatment. The receptors originated from a woman aged 60-70 years with urothelial cancer.

The chain couples TRBV28 to TRBJ1-4; D call uncertain. The germline V and J ends were trimmed by 6 bases and 5 bases, with 16 bases remaining between them. The CDR3 contains 15 residues. Germline V gene lookup returns CDR1 MDHEN and CDR2 SYDVKM. The CDR3 nucleotides read TGTGCCAGCAGACCTACGTGGGAGCTAAATGAAAAACTGTTTTTT. Its protein is CASRPTWELNEKLFF.

This clone was seen once. V gene TRBV2 combines with J gene TRBJ1-4, with TRBD1 matching 9 bases. The CDR3 length is 15 residues. Germline V gene data show CDR1 as SNHLY and CDR2 as FYNNEI. Trimming cost V 7 bases and J 7 bases; bases outside gene matches: 10. Here the CDR3 reads CASTQPDRGGEKLFF. As DNA, the CDR3 is TGTGCCAGCACACAACCGGACAGGGGTGGTGAAAAACTGTTTTTT.

The chain carries TRBV27 and TRBJ2-6; possibly TRBD1 for D (5 bases). Germline lookup yields CDR1 MNHEY and CDR2 SMNVEV (reference sequence). V was cut by 4 bases and J by 0 bases, with 7 bases left in between. The CDR3 runs to 15 residues. Here the CDR3 DNA reads TGTGCCAGCAGTTCCAGGGCCTCTGGGGCCAACGTCCTGACTTTC. Encoded protein: CASSSRASGANVLTF.

The V and J genes are TRBV11-2 and TRBJ2-7, with 11 positions matching TRBD2. Per germline, CDR1 SGHAT and CDR2 FQNNGV. V gave up 5 bases and J gave up 3 bases; unmatched junction bases: 12. The CDR3 has 17 amino acids. The CDR3 DNA follows: TGTGCCAGCAGCCCTACACTACCGACTAGCGGGAACTACGAGCAGTACTTC. This gives the protein CASSPTLPTSGNYEQYF. Full variable domain (missing parts from reference TRBV11-2 and TRBJ2-7): EAGVAQSPRYKIIEKRQSVAFWCNPISGHATLYWYQQILGQGPKLLIQFQNNGVVDDSQLPKDRFSAERLKGVDSTLKIQPAKLEDSAVYLCASSPTLPTSGNYEQYFGPGTRLTVT.

The chain links TRBV6-5 to TRBJ2-1; D gene unclear. The CDR3 has 15 residues. CDR1 and CDR2 from the germline V gene are MNHEY and SVGAGI. V was trimmed by 6 bases and J by 0 bases, leaving 12 bases between them. The CDR3 loop is CASRPRLSSYNEQFF. The CDR3 coding sequence is TGTGCCAGCAGACCAAGACTGTCCTCCTACAATGAGCAGTTCTTC.